The 5 T cell receptor beta chains listed next were all sequenced from one sample in a study of blood T cell repertoires in COVID-19. This table comes from immunoSEQ multiplex PCR, and its TCRdb copy is limited to in-frame clones, with some not included. In the table there are fewer than 300,000 clones, roughly 85% of which are singletons. Sequenced input: peripheral blood. The receptor source for this set is a man aged 50 to 59 with active or convalescent COVID-19.

Of note for this clone: The sample contains more than one DNA sequence encoding this CDR3. The chain carries TRBV7-6 and TRBJ1-1; 11 positions match TRBD1. Per the germline V gene, CDR1 is SGHVS and CDR2 is FNYEAQ. V shed 3 bases, J shed 1 base, and the junction held 1 base outside the gene matches. The CDR3 contains 15 residues. CDR3 sequence reads: CASSLGTGGNTEAFF. The CDR3 nucleotides are TGTGCCAGCAGCTTGGGGACAGGGGGGAACACTGAAGCTTTCTTT.

The genes are TRBV4-2 and TRBJ1-2; D may be TRBD1 (5 bases). The germline V gene encodes CDR1 LGHNA and CDR2 YNFKEQ. The V and J ends lost 0 bases and 3 bases respectively, with 8 bases between them. The CDR3 spans 14 residues. CDR3 in DNA: TGTGCCAGCAGCCAAGATAGCAGGGACTATGGCTACACCTTC. Translated: CASSQDSRDYGYTF.

The chain is built from TRBV4-3 and TRBJ2-3; D unclear. This CDR3 comprises 15 residues. V lost 0 bases and J lost 7, with 14 bases in between. Germline lookup yields CDR1 LGHNA and CDR2 YSLEER. The DNA of the CDR3 is TGCGCCAGCAGCCAAGATTCTAGTCCCATTTATACGCAGTATTTT. Amino acid sequence: CASSQDSSPIYTQYF.

The chain combines TRBV4-1 with TRBJ2-2; no clear D. Germline V lookup: CDR1 MGHRA, CDR2 YSYEKL. The ends were cut back, 0 bases at V and 6 bases at J, with 11 bases in the middle. The CDR3 is made up of 15 amino acids. The CDR3 sequence is CASSQETSLPGELFF. The CDR3 coding sequence is TGCGCCAGCAGCCAAGAGACTTCCCTTCCCGGGGAGCTGTTTTTT.

The CDR3 nucleotides read TGTGCCAGCAGGCCCAGCGGGTTCAATGAGCAGTTCTTC. Amino acid sequence: CASRPSGFNEQFF. The V and J genes are TRBV7-2 and TRBJ2-1; D may be TRBD2 (6 bases). The CDR3 has 13 amino acids. The ends were cut back, 6 bases at V and 6 bases at J, with 12 bases in the middle. CDR1 and CDR2 (germline): SGHTA, FQGNSA.